Listed here are 7 T cell receptor beta chains from one sample, sequenced in a study of post-analysis software for immune sequencing data. Incorporated into the TCR beta cDNA libraries were unique molecular identifiers, which served to reduce PCR and sequencing biases. MiXCR, run by TCRdb on the PCR reads, gives a single entry per CDR3 protein. There are 800,000 to 950,000 distinct CDR3 sequences in the sample; 53% occur only once, and 4.6% lies in the top ten. Regarding the study as a whole: In patients, TRBV5-6, TRBV5-1 and TRBV20-1 belonged to five TRBV segments found more frequently than in controls.

Their target antigens are unknown. Sequenced: blood. These receptors were collected from a girl between 10 and 17 years old with multiple sclerosis.

This chain's CDR3 is CSANSASGRNEQFF. In DNA, the CDR3 is TGCAGTGCTAACTCAGCTAGCGGGAGAAATGAGCAGTTCTTC. This chain uses TRBV20-1 with TRBJ2-1; 10 nucleotides line up with TRBD2. With 4 bases clipped from V and 7 bases from J, the junction kept 7 bases outside the gene matches. This CDR3 region has 14 residues. Germline CDR1 reads DFQATT; CDR2 reads SNEGSKA (reference sequence).

This rearrangement joins TRBV6-5 to TRBJ1-1; no definite D call. V lost 2 bases and J lost 5, with 12 bases in between. Germline values: CDR1 MNHEY, CDR2 SVGAGI. This CDR3 comprises 14 residues. The CDR3 DNA is TGTGCCAGCAGTTACCGGTTGGCGAGTACTGAAGCTTTCTTT. Amino acids: CASSYRLASTEAFF.

This clonotype came up a few times. This chain links TRBV7-9 with TRBJ2-3, with D unclear. Germline V gene lookup returns CDR1 SEHNR and CDR2 FQNEAQ (reference sequence). V was shortened by 2 bases and J by 1 base, with 7 bases between the two germline ends. CDR3 length equals 14 residues. The DNA for the CDR3 is TGTGCCAGCAGCTTATCTCACCGCACAGATACGCAGTATTTT. This encodes CASSLSHRTDTQYF.

The V and J genes are TRBV10-3 and TRBJ2-4, with a weak D call TRBD2 (5 bases). The J call may be wrong; the DNA end is better matched by TRBJ2-7. Per germline, CDR1 ENHRY and CDR2 SYGVKD. CDR3 size: 13 residues. The CDR3 reads CAISNLEGTEQYF. In nucleotides, the CDR3 is TGTGCCATCAGTAACCTTGAGGGTACCGAGCAGTACTTC.

In its sample, this clonotype was seen a few times. This sequence joins TRBV7-2 and TRBJ2-7; D is possibly TRBD2 (6 bases). The length of the CDR3 is 14 residues. V was pared by 4 bases and J by 0 bases, with 10 bases between. Germline-derived CDR1 and CDR2 are SGHTA and FQGNSA. The CDR3, as DNA: TGTGCCAGCAGCTGGAGGGACGGCTCCTACGAGCAGTACTTC. This translates into CASSWRDGSYEQYF. Supplemented by reference TRBV7-2 and TRBJ2-7, the full variable domain reads GAGVSQSPSNKVTEKGKDVELRCDPISGHTALYWYRQSLGQGLEFLIYFQGNSAPDKSGLPSDRFSAERTGGSVSTLTIQRTQQEDSAVYLCASSWRDGSYEQYFGPGTRLTVT.

The chain couples TRBV12-3 or TRBV12-4 to TRBJ2-1, with D perhaps TRBD2 (6 bases). V shed 7 bases and J shed 6 bases, with 19 bases lying between them. The CDR3 is made up of 15 amino acids. The DNA for the CDR3 is TGTGCCAGCACCGTGGGTCAGCGGGTGGGCAATGAGCAGTTCTTC. It yields the protein CASTVGQRVGNEQFF.

The sample holds a few counts of this clonotype. This chain links TRBV5-1 with TRBJ2-1; D is perhaps TRBD2 (6 bases). This CDR3 comprises 15 residues. Germline lookup yields CDR1 SGHRS and CDR2 YFSETQ. Trimming removed 4 bases at V and 2 bases at J, with 13 bases between. The CDR3 spells CASSPVGGPYNEQFF. As DNA, the CDR3 is TGCGCCAGCAGCCCGGTCGGGGGACCCTACAATGAGCAGTTCTTC.